A selection of T cell receptor beta chains follows, all from one sample in a study of T cells of healthy individuals. TCRdb reanalysed the 5' RACE reads using MiXCR and keeps one entry per CDR3 protein. The sample shows around 79,000 distinct CDR3 sequences, around 5.1% of them seen only once. The receptors stem from a female donor in good health. The CDR3 runs from the conserved cysteine through the conserved F or W. Fields, in order: V gene, J gene, CDR3 protein.

>TRBV28|TRBJ1-1
CASSLAGRGQSYTEAFF
>TRBV5-1|TRBJ1-1
CASSVGLRDYTEAFF
>TRBV7-8|TRBJ1-2
CASSLGAAYGYTF
>TRBV29-1|TRBJ2-2
CSVEAGNTGELFF
>TRBV6-4|TRBJ2-3
CASSDGTSSTDTQYF
>TRBV11-2|TRBJ2-5
CASSLWLRPELAETQYF
>TRBV25-1|TRBJ2-5
CASSEAGTAQETQYF
>TRBV7-2|TRBJ1-1
CASSLVQQGKEAFF
>TRBV5-6|TRBJ2-1
CASSLEAGYLSSYNEQFF
>TRBV20-1|TRBJ2-1
CSAPRGTSGRSEFF
>TRBV7-9|TRBJ2-3
CASSPLGGSTDTQYF
>TRBV20-1|TRBJ2-2
CSASGYTGELFF
>TRBV20-1|TRBJ2-7
CSAPPGTNLYEQYF
>TRBV9|TRBJ1-1
CASSVHRDREGTEAFF